The present TCR beta chain was sequenced within a study of blood T cell repertoires in COVID-19. Study context: Samples representing acute and convalescent COVID-19 were sourced from the United States, Italy and Spain.

The CDR3 sequence is 16 residues long. Trimming took off 0 bases at V and 4 bases at J, with 15 bases between the two ends. In germline, CDR1 is LGHNA, CDR2 YSLEER. Per the authors' pipeline: Amplification with reference gene primers provided the estimates of nucleated cell counts. Sequencing was performed with immunoSEQ multiplex PCR; in TCRdb, only in-frame clones are kept and a portion is missing. V and J calls plus clone size are reproduced from that table; the DNA served to infer D and trimming. This repertoire shows about 140,000 clones, over 60% found once; its top ten account for approximately 9%.

The rearrangement links TRBV4-3 to TRBJ1-2, with D perhaps TRBD1 (6 bases). The sequence came from a woman aged 45-60 years with active or convalescent COVID-19. The sample consisted of peripheral blood. CDR3 bases: TGCGCCAGCAGCCAAGATCGCGCACAGGGACGCTATGGCTACACCTTC. Translated: CASSQDRAQGRYGYTF.